The 19 T cell receptor beta chains given below trace back to one sample, sequenced in a study of blood T cell repertoires in COVID-19. The table came from immunoSEQ multiplex PCR; TCRdb's copy has only in-frame clones and leaves some out. This sample has about 110,000 clones; about 88% occur once, and the top ten carry around 3.5%. Input material: peripheral blood. The receptors here all came from a man between 35 and 55 years old with acute or convalescent COVID-19.

In this sample, this clone turned up a few times. This chain connects TRBV7-2 to TRBJ1-2; D not resolved. Trimming took off 2 bases at V and 5 bases at J, with 18 bases between the two ends. This CDR3 region has 16 residues. Per the germline V gene, CDR1 is SGHTA and CDR2 is FQGNSA. CDR3 sequence reads: CASSLSPGVGVYGYTF. The CDR3 nucleotides are TGTGCCAGCAGCTTATCTCCCGGGGTTGGGGTGTATGGCTACACCTTC.

This chain joins TRBV23-1 and TRBJ2-7; tentative D call: TRBD2 (6 bases). TRBV23-1 belongs to the ORF category, with a function that is uncertain. The ends were cut back, 1 base at V and 2 bases at J, with 15 bases in the middle. This CDR3 has 16 amino acids. The CDR3 coding sequence is TGCGCCAGCAGTCAATTAAGGGGCGGGGACGCCTACGAGCAGTACTTC. Translation gives CASSQLRGGDAYEQYF.

The chain couples TRBV4-3 to TRBJ2-5; 16 positions match TRBD2. Trimming took 1 base from V and 4 from J; bases not matched to a gene: 3. The germline V gene encodes CDR1 LGHNA and CDR2 YSLEER. The CDR3 loop spans 17 amino acids. The CDR3 spells CASSQVGLAGGGETQYF. CDR3 nucleotide sequence: TGCGCCAGCAGCCAAGTGGGACTAGCGGGGGGGGGAGAGACCCAGTACTTC.

V and J are TRBV12-3 or TRBV12-4 and TRBJ1-5; the D gene is possibly TRBD1 (5 bases). The CDR3 loop spans 12 amino acids. Trimming stripped 4 bases from V and 7 bases from J, with 8 bases between. The CDR3 here is CASSSGRQPQHF. Here the CDR3 DNA reads TGTGCCAGCAGTTCAGGGCGCCAGCCCCAGCATTTT.

The chain is built from TRBV3-1 (or the pseudogene TRBV3-2) and TRBJ2-7, with 8 bases fitting TRBD1. Looked up from germline, CDR1 is LGHDT and CDR2 is YNNKEL (reference sequence). This CDR3 spans 16 amino acids. V gave up 3 bases and J gave up 2 bases; unmatched junction bases: 9. The CDR3 protein is CASSHRTGLATYEQYF. DNA for the CDR3: TGTGCCAGCAGCCATAGGACAGGGCTTGCAACCTACGAGCAGTACTTC.

The V and J genes are TRBV9 and TRBJ1-6, with a possible D match to TRBD1 (6 bases). CDR1 and CDR2 (germline): SGDLS, YYNGEE. V was cut by 3 bases and J by 8 bases, with 12 bases left in between. This CDR3 contains 14 residues. Here the CDR3 DNA reads TGTGCCAGCAGCGAGAAACAGGGCTATTCACCCCTCCACTTT. It codes for CASSEKQGYSPLHF.

Turning to this clone: The junction departs from germline at one end; a sequencing error may be responsible. This chain uses TRBV13 with TRBJ2-7; D call uncertain. CDR1 and CDR2 from the germline V gene are PRHDT and FYEKMQ (reference sequence). CDR3 length: 13 amino acids. The CDR3 DNA follows: TGTGCCAGCAGCTTAGTATCCTCCCACGAGCAGTACTTC. Translated, it gives CASSLVSSHEQYF.

The CDR3 protein is CATSDPPGTGGADTQYF. In nucleotides, the CDR3 is TGTGCCACCAGTGACCCGCCCGGGACAGGGGGCGCAGATACGCAGTATTTT. The chain is built from TRBV24-1 and TRBJ2-3, with 12 bases that match TRBD1. The CDR3 consists of 17 residues. Losses at the gene ends were 4 bases for V and 4 bases for J; bases not matched to a gene: 8. Germline loops: CDR1 KGHDR, CDR2 SFDVKD.

This chain joins TRBV7-9 and TRBJ2-3; 14 nucleotides line up with TRBD2. The CDR3 has 17 amino acids. V was clipped by 3 bases and J by 6 bases; unmatched bases: 8. CDR1 is SEHNR, CDR2 FQNEAQ, per germline (reference sequence). CDR3 protein: CASSFSQTSGGGDTQYF. The CDR3 DNA is TGTGCCAGCAGCTTCAGCCAGACTAGCGGGGGGGGCGATACGCAGTATTTT.

V usage is TRBV27 and J usage is TRBJ1-6, with D tentatively TRBD1 (6 bases). The CDR3 has 15 amino acids. Germline V gene data show CDR1 as MNHEY and CDR2 as SMNVEV (reference sequence). The V gene lost 7 bases and the J gene lost 9 bases, with 19 bases spanning the gap. The CDR3 protein is CASNMRGNAGSPLHF. CDR3 nucleotide sequence: TGTGCCAGCAACATGAGGGGGAATGCGGGTTCACCCCTCCACTTT.

CDR3 sequence: CSVPGQFRYGYTF. CDR3 nucleotides: TGCAGCGTTCCGGGACAGTTTCGCTATGGCTACACCTTC. V is TRBV29-1 and J is TRBJ1-2; 7 positions agree with TRBD1. The CDR3 loop spans 13 amino acids. Germline CDR1 SQVTM, CDR2 ANQGSEA. The V and J ends lost 5 bases and 4 bases, in that order; junction bases with no gene match: 7.

This clone appeared once. V and J are TRBV19 and TRBJ2-7; TRBD2 might be the D (6 bases). The germline V gene has CDR1 LNHDA and CDR2 SQIVND (reference sequence). Trimming took 0 bases from V and 7 from J, leaving 13 bases between them. The CDR3 consists of 14 residues. The CDR3 nucleotides read TGTGCCAGTAGTATAGATAAATGGGGGACTGAGCAGTACTTC. This gives the protein CASSIDKWGTEQYF. Using reference TRBV19 and TRBJ2-7 for the parts outside the CDR3, the full variable domain is DGGITQSPKYLFRKEGQNVTLSCEQNLNHDAMYWYRQDPGQGLRLIYYSQIVNDFQKGDIAEGYSVSREKKESFPLTVTSAQKNPTAFYLCASSIDKWGTEQYFGPGTRLTVT.

The chain uses TRBV27 and TRBJ1-6; tentatively, D is TRBD1 (6 bases). CDR1 is MNHEY and CDR2 is SMNVEV in the germline V gene (reference sequence). CDR3 length: 16 amino acids. The V and J ends lost 5 bases and 6 bases respectively, with 17 bases between them. Written as DNA, the CDR3 is TGTGCCAGCAGTCCAACCCCCGGACAGATTAATTCACCCCTCCACTTT. Translation: CASSPTPGQINSPLHF.

The V call is TRBV14, the J call TRBJ1-6; D is ambiguous. The germline gives CDR1 SGHDN, CDR2 FVKESK. V was shortened by 1 base and J by 14 bases, with 9 bases between the two germline ends. The CDR3 totals 12 residues. CDR3 in DNA: TGTGCCAGCAGCCAAGCTTCCAGTTCCCTCCACTTT. Protein sequence: CASSQASSSLHF.

The chain couples TRBV6-5 to TRBJ2-3; perhaps TRBD1 as D (6 bases). V lost 2 bases to trimming and J lost 2 bases, with 11 bases between them. This CDR3 has 15 residues. The V gene's germline CDR1 is MNHEY and CDR2 SVGAGI. The CDR3 loop reads CASSYGGQNTDTQYF. CDR3 in DNA: TGTGCCAGCAGTTACGGGGGACAAAACACAGATACGCAGTATTTT.

This clone came up many times. V usage is TRBV9 and J usage is TRBJ2-2; D unresolved. Germline lookup yields CDR1 SGDLS and CDR2 YYNGEE. The CDR3 is 13 residues long. V lost 4 bases and J lost 7, with 11 bases in between. The CDR3 nucleotides read TGTGCCAGCAGCCCCCTTTCGGGCGGGGAGCTGTTTTTT. This encodes CASSPLSGGELFF.

The rearrangement joins TRBV7-8 to TRBJ2-2; D perhaps matches TRBD2 (6 bases). The CDR3 is 17 residues long. The V end lost 1 base, the J end lost 4 bases, and 16 bases lay between the germline ends. Per the germline V gene, CDR1 is SGHVS and CDR2 is FQNEAQ. The CDR3 DNA reads as TGTGCCAGCAGCTTAGGTCCTCGGGGGATGGGCACCGGGGAGCTGTTTTTT. Protein: CASSLGPRGMGTGELFF.

The V call is TRBV6-5, the J call TRBJ2-1, with a weak D call TRBD1 (6 bases). V lost 4 bases, J lost 8 bases, and 21 bases lay in between. The CDR3 runs to 16 residues. The germline gives CDR1 MNHEY, CDR2 SVGAGI. In nucleotides, the CDR3 is TGTGCCAGCAGTTGGGGCCCGTACAGGGATGGAGATGAGCAGTTCTTC. Its protein product is CASSWGPYRDGDEQFF.

This clone was counted a few times. This rearrangement joins TRBV5-6 to TRBJ1-1, with a possible D match to TRBD1 (5 bases). The germline V gene encodes CDR1 SGHDT and CDR2 YYEEEE. The CDR3 is 16 residues long. With 0 bases removed from V and 1 base from J, the gap between germline ends came to 13 bases. The CDR3 nucleotides are TGTGCCAGCAGCTTGGTTGCTGGGGCCCCGAACACTGAAGCTTTCTTT. Amino acids: CASSLVAGAPNTEAFF.